The next 24 T cell receptor beta chains were all read from a single sample in a study of CD8 T cells in Susac syndrome. Random hexamers were used to reverse transcribe 0.5 to 1 ug of RNA. TCRdb processed the immunoSEQ multiplex PCR reads anew with MiXCR; each CDR3 protein has one entry. Of 150,000 to 200,000 distinct CDR3 sequences in the sample, about 94% were seen once. The sequenced sample was CD4+ T cells from PBMCs. The receptors were sampled from a human donor with multiple sclerosis.

V gene TRBV27 combines with J gene TRBJ2-1, with TRBD2 identical over 16 bases. The CDR3 contains 17 residues. The germline V gene encodes CDR1 MNHEY and CDR2 SMNVEV (reference sequence). V was clipped by 6 bases and J by 9 bases; unmatched bases: 11. The CDR3 region has the DNA TGTGCCAGCAGAGTACCGGGACTAGCGGGGGGGCCCAGTGAGCAGTTCTTC. Its protein product is CASRVPGLAGGPSEQFF.

For this clonotype: At one end, the junction sequence differs from germline, possibly due to a read error. The J gene is TRBJ2-2, the V gene TRBV7-7; D is undetermined. This CDR3 is 12 amino acids long. CDR1 is SSHAT, CDR2 FNYEAQ, per germline (reference sequence). The CDR3 loop reads CASSPGTGELFF. CDR3 sequence (DNA): TGTGCTAGCAGCCCCGGCACCGGGGAGCTGTTTTTT.

The chain employs TRBV7-2 and TRBJ2-5, with 7 positions matching TRBD1. The CDR3 runs to 15 residues. Germline V gene sequence: CDR1 SGHTA, CDR2 FQGNSA. V lost 3 bases to trimming and J lost 2 bases; unmatched junction nucleotides: 6. CDR3 protein: CASSFGDSLQETQYF. For the CDR3, the DNA is TGTGCCAGCAGCTTCGGGGACAGCCTACAAGAGACCCAGTACTTC.

This clonotype was observed a few times. This sequence joins TRBV6-2 or TRBV6-3 and TRBJ1-2; perhaps TRBD1 as D (6 bases). V was pared by 4 bases and J by 4 bases, with 10 bases between. Germline V CDR1 and CDR2: MNHEY, SVGEGT. There are 13 residues in the CDR3. CDR3 amino acids: CASSSRTAYGYTF. The CDR3 DNA reads as TGTGCCAGCAGTTCCCGGACAGCCTATGGCTACACCTTC.

The J gene is TRBJ1-2, the V gene TRBV7-8; no definite D call. The CDR3 contains 14 residues. Trimming shortened V by 7 bases and J by 2 bases, and 14 bases separated the two germline ends. Germline V gene lookup returns CDR1 SGHVS and CDR2 FQNEAQ. CDR3 in amino acids: CASTNSGQNYGYTF. The CDR3 coding sequence is TGTGCCAGCACCAATAGTGGTCAGAACTATGGCTACACCTTC. Based on the CDR3 plus reference TRBV7-8 and TRBJ1-2, the full variable domain is GAGVSQSPRYKVAKRGQDVALRCDPISGHVSLFWYQQALGQGPEFLTYFQNEAQLDKSGLPSDRFFAERPEGSVSTLKIQRTQQEDSAVYLCASTNSGQNYGYTFGSGTRLTVV.

The chain uses TRBV5-1 and TRBJ2-7, with D uncertain. V was pared by 0 bases and J by 0 bases, with 7 bases between. Germline V gene data show CDR1 as SGHRS and CDR2 as YFSETQ. The CDR3 consists of 14 residues. The CDR3 region is CASSLERISYEQYF. DNA for the CDR3: TGCGCCAGCAGCTTGGAGCGAATCTCCTACGAGCAGTACTTC.

CDR3 coding DNA: TGTGCCACGTTGGAGGGGAGTGCGTACAATGAGCAGTTCTTC. Protein product: CATLEGSAYNEQFF. The chain has TRBV19 and TRBJ2-1, with a tentative D call TRBD2 (6 bases). The CDR3 is 14 amino acids. Trimming pared 10 bases from V and 4 bases from J, leaving 17 bases between. CDR1 and CDR2 (germline): LNHDA, SQIVND (reference sequence). Using reference TRBV19 and TRBJ2-1 for the parts outside the CDR3, the full variable domain is DGGITQSPKYLFRKEGQNVTLSCEQNLNHDAMYWYRQDPGQGLRLIYYSQIVNDFQKGDIAEGYSVSREKKESFPLTVTSAQKNPTAFYLCATLEGSAYNEQFFGPGTRLTVL.

The genes are TRBV9 and TRBJ2-5; no definite D call. V shed 1 base and J shed 5 bases, with 15 bases lying between them. The CDR3 covers 15 residues. Per the germline V gene, CDR1 is SGDLS and CDR2 is YYNGEE. CDR3 coding DNA: TGTGCCAGCAGCGTACGCGGTGCAGGTTTGGAGACCCAGTACTTC. Encoded protein: CASSVRGAGLETQYF. Complete variable domain (other parts from reference TRBV9 and TRBJ2-5): DSGVTQTPKHLITATGQRVTLRCSPRSGDLSVYWYQQSLDQGLQFLIQYYNGEERAKGNILERFSAQQFPDLHSELNLSSLELGDSALYFCASSVRGAGLETQYFGPGTRLLVL.

This clonotype was recorded only once. The chain employs TRBV18 and TRBJ2-3; the D call may be TRBD1 or TRBD2 (6 bases each). Trimming removed 1 base from V and 6 bases from J, with 17 bases in between. The germline V gene has CDR1 KGHSH and CDR2 LQKENI. The CDR3 sequence is 16 residues long. In nucleotides, the CDR3 is TGTGCCAGCTCACCACTGGGGGGCCCGTACCGCGATACGCAGTATTTT. Its translation: CASSPLGGPYRDTQYF.

This clonotype occurred once. V gene TRBV2 combines with J gene TRBJ2-1; D tentatively reads TRBD1 or TRBD2 (7 bases each). Germline CDR1 reads SNHLY; CDR2 reads FYNNEI. This CDR3 has 15 amino acids. V was shortened by 8 bases and J by 7 bases, with 21 bases between the two germline ends. The CDR3 nucleotides are TGTGCCAGCTTCATGGGAGGGACAGCCAGGAATGAGCAGTTCTTC. Protein sequence: CASFMGGTARNEQFF.

The gene calls are TRBV3-1 and TRBJ1-2; D gene ambiguous. Trimming pared 3 bases from V and 6 bases from J, leaving 14 bases between. The CDR3 extends over 14 amino acids. The germline CDR1 and CDR2 sequences are LGHDT and YNNKEL (reference sequence). Here the CDR3 DNA reads TGTGCCAGCAGCCACAACGGGAGGGATCATGGCTACACCTTC. Translated: CASSHNGRDHGYTF. The whole variable domain, remainder taken from reference TRBV3-1 and TRBJ1-2, is DTAVSQTPKYLVTQMGNDKSIKCEQNLGHDTMYWYKQDSKKFLKIMFSYNNKELIINETVPNRFSPKSPDKAHLNLHINSLELGDSAVYFCASSHNGRDHGYTFGSGTRLTVV.

The genes are TRBV5-4 and TRBJ2-1, with D uncertain. Per germline, CDR1 SGHNT and CDR2 YYREEE (reference sequence). V was clipped by 0 bases and J by 6 bases, with 10 bases between them. The CDR3 spans 14 residues. CDR3 amino acids: CASSLAAGRNEQFF. The CDR3, as DNA: TGTGCCAGCAGCTTGGCGGCAGGTCGCAATGAGCAGTTCTTC. The full variable domain, its missing parts supplied by reference TRBV5-4 and TRBJ2-1, is ETGVTQSPTHLIKTRGQQVTLRCSSQSGHNTVSWYQQALGQGPQFIFQYYREEENGRGNFPPRFSGLQFPNYSSELNVNALELDDSALYLCASSLAAGRNEQFFGPGTRLTVL.

This sequence joins TRBV30 and TRBJ1-6, with D unclear. Germline V gene lookup returns CDR1 GTSNPN and CDR2 SVGIG (reference sequence). Trimming pared 1 base from V and 5 bases from J, leaving 15 bases between. The CDR3 runs 16 residues. For the CDR3, the DNA is TGTGCCTGGAGTGGTCCGGGAAGGACTGATAATTCACCCCTCCACTTT. Amino acids: CAWSGPGRTDNSPLHF.

DNA of the CDR3: TGTGCCAGCACACCGGGACAGCCCCACGTCCTGACTTTC. This gives the protein CASTPGQPHVLTF. This rearrangement joins TRBV12-3 or TRBV12-4 to TRBJ2-6; TRBD1 matches 7 bases. The CDR3 covers 13 residues. The ends lost 7 bases at V and 11 bases at J; junction bases unmatched: 8.

About this clonotype: An end of the junction does not agree with germline; a read error may underlie this. CDR3 residues: CASSFFGGGQGSHEQYF. CDR3 coding DNA: TGTGCCAGCAGTTTTTTCGGGGGCGGCCAGGGCTCCCACGAGCAGTACTTC. The rearrangement joins TRBV27 to TRBJ2-7, with D perhaps being TRBD1 or TRBD2 (6 bases each). Per germline, CDR1 MNHEY and CDR2 SMNVEV (reference sequence). This CDR3 is 17 amino acids long.

The rearrangement joins TRBV20-1 to TRBJ2-5; 7 nucleotides line up with TRBD1. Germline V gives CDR1 DFQATT, CDR2 SNEGSKA (reference sequence). Unmatched junction bases numbered 4, after V lost 6 bases and J lost 3 bases. The CDR3 sequence is 12 residues long. The CDR3 loop is CSAGTAKETQYF. The CDR3 nucleotides are TGCAGTGCAGGGACAGCCAAAGAGACCCAGTACTTC.

The chain couples TRBV28 to TRBJ2-1; 9 bases are shared with TRBD2. This CDR3 region has 14 residues. Germline V gene sequence: CDR1 MDHEN, CDR2 SYDVKM. V lost 4 bases and J lost 6; bases outside the gene matches: 4. CDR3 DNA: TGTGCCAGCAGTTCTAGCGGGGTTCGCAATGAGCAGTTCTTC. The encoded protein is CASSSSGVRNEQFF. The variable domain in full, with the rest retrieved from reference TRBV28 and TRBJ2-1, is DVKVTQSSRYLVKRTGEKVFLECVQDMDHENMFWYRQDPGLGLRLIYFSYDVKMKEKGDIPEGYSVSREKKERFSLILESASTNQTSMYLCASSSSGVRNEQFFGPGTRLTVL.

V gene TRBV9 combines with J gene TRBJ2-1; D remains unclear. The CDR3 consists of 15 residues. V gave up 0 bases and J gave up 1 base, with 8 bases separating them. Per germline, CDR1 SGDLS and CDR2 YYNGEE. This CDR3 is CASSVEGKSYNEQFF. In DNA form, the CDR3 reads TGTGCCAGCAGCGTAGAGGGTAAGTCCTACAATGAGCAGTTCTTC.

The chain has TRBV6-2 or TRBV6-3 and TRBJ2-5, with D hard to call. The CDR3 has 12 residues. CDR1 MNHEY and CDR2 SVGEGT come from the germline V gene. Trimming took 6 bases from V and 4 from J, leaving 9 bases between them. This chain's CDR3 is CASSTGGETQYF. The CDR3 region has the DNA TGTGCCAGCAGCACGGGTGGAGAGACCCAGTACTTC.

The chain couples TRBV7-3 to TRBJ1-1; possible D gene TRBD1, 5 bases. Germline assignment: CDR1 SGHTA and CDR2 FQGTGA. The CDR3 spans 15 residues. V was pared by 0 bases and J by 1 base, with 9 bases between. CDR3 in amino acids: CASSLTVGGNTEAFF. The CDR3 DNA is TGTGCCAGCAGCTTAACGGTTGGGGGGAACACTGAAGCTTTCTTT.

V and J are TRBV5-8 and TRBJ1-6; 9 nucleotides match TRBD1. With 0 bases clipped from V and 7 bases from J, the junction kept 2 bases outside the gene matches. Germline CDR1 reads SGHTS; CDR2 reads YDEGEE. The CDR3 is 15 amino acids. This chain's CDR3 is CASSLGGQGNSPLHF. CDR3 bases: TGTGCCAGCAGCTTGGGAGGACAGGGGAATTCACCCCTCCACTTT. The variable domain in full, with the rest retrieved from reference TRBV5-8 and TRBJ1-6, is EAGVTQSPTHLIKTRGQQATLRCSPISGHTSVYWYQQALGLGLQFLLWYDEGEERNRGNFPPRFSGRQFPNYSSELNVNALELEDSALYLCASSLGGQGNSPLHFGNGTRLTVT.

This clonotype was recorded once. The chain couples TRBV29-1 to TRBJ1-2; 8 bases line up with TRBD1. Per the germline V gene, CDR1 is SQVTM and CDR2 is ANQGSEA. This CDR3 is 13 amino acids long. After removal of 8 bases from V and 3 bases from J, the junction contained 8 bases not matched to a gene. CDR3 loop: CSTWTGRDYGYTF. CDR3 DNA: TGCAGCACTTGGACAGGGAGAGACTATGGCTACACCTTC. The variable domain in full, with the rest retrieved from reference TRBV29-1 and TRBJ1-2, is SAVISQKPSRDICQRGTSLTIQCQVDSQVTMMFWYRQQPGQSLTLIATANQGSEATYESGFVIDKFPISRPNLTFSTLTVSNMSPEDSSIYLCSTWTGRDYGYTFGSGTRLTVV.

The chain employs TRBV23-1 and TRBJ1-1; D call uncertain. TRBV23-1 is an open reading frame whose function is uncertain. Trimming took 2 bases from V and 4 from J, leaving 11 bases between them. This CDR3 has 14 residues. The CDR3 region has the DNA TGCGCCAGCAGTCAACTGGATAATGGCACTGAAGCTTTCTTT. This gives the protein CASSQLDNGTEAFF.

V and J are TRBV20-1 and TRBJ2-1; 7 bases are a match to TRBD1. There are 10 residues in the CDR3. The junction had 4 bases not matched to a gene; V was cut back by 5 bases and J by 12 bases. Germline loops: CDR1 DFQATT, CDR2 SNEGSKA (reference sequence). The CDR3 protein is CSAYRGGQFF. The CDR3 DNA reads as TGCAGTGCTTACAGGGGTGGGCAGTTCTTC.